A selection of T cell receptor beta chains follows, all from one sample in a study of blood T cell repertoires in COVID-19. The protocol was immunoSEQ multiplex PCR, while the TCRdb copy is restricted to in-frame clones and leaves out a portion. This table has 55,000 to 95,000 clones, approximately 80% appearing once. What was sequenced was peripheral blood. Receptors were obtained from a woman in her 70s with acute or convalescent COVID-19. CDR3s include the opening cysteine and the closing phenylalanine or tryptophan. D genes are given only for firm matches. The size field is filled for only some rows; it gives once, few, many or a size class.

D gene: NA
J gene: TRBJ1-2
V gene: TRBV7-4
clone size: NA
CDR3 DNA: TGTGCCAGCAGCTTAGCTCCGGGTTATAACTATGGCTACACCTTC
CDR3 protein: CASSLAPGYNYGYTF

D gene: TRBD2
J gene: TRBJ2-3
V gene: TRBV6-6
clone size: NA
CDR3 DNA: TGTGCCAGCATGGTCGGCGGGAGTACAGATACGCAGTATTTT
CDR3 protein: CASMVGGSTDTQYF

D gene: NA
J gene: TRBJ1-2
V gene: TRBV9
clone size: NA
CDR3 DNA: TGTGCCAGCAGCGTGCGGTGGGACTCTAACTATGGCTACACCTTC
CDR3 protein: CASSVRWDSNYGYTF

D gene: TRBD2
J gene: TRBJ2-1
V gene: TRBV2
clone size: NA
CDR3 DNA: TGTGCCAGCGGGCTAGCGGGAGCAAACTACAATGAGCAGTTCTTC
CDR3 protein: CASGLAGANYNEQFF

D gene: NA
J gene: TRBJ2-3
V gene: TRBV6-4
clone size: NA
CDR3 DNA: TGTGCCAGCAGTGACCCCCGAGGGCGGGTTCGATGCACAGATACGCAGTATTTT
CDR3 protein: CASSDPRGRVRCTDTQYF

D gene: NA
J gene: TRBJ1-1
V gene: TRBV5-1
clone size: NA
CDR3 DNA: TGCGCCAGCAGCGTAACAGTGGCCACTGAAGCTTTCTTT
CDR3 protein: CASSVTVATEAFF

D gene: NA
J gene: TRBJ1-2
V gene: TRBV12-3/TRBV12-4
clone size: NA
CDR3 DNA: TGTGCCAGCAGTTTACTCAGGGGCTATGGCTACACCTTC
CDR3 protein: CASSLLRGYGYTF

D gene: NA
J gene: TRBJ2-7
V gene: TRBV6-2/TRBV6-3
clone size: NA
CDR3 DNA: TGTGCCAGCAGTTACTTGGACTACTCCTACGAGCAGTACTTC
CDR3 protein: CASSYLDYSYEQYF

D gene: TRBD1
J gene: TRBJ1-6
V gene: TRBV2
clone size: NA
CDR3 DNA: TGTGCCAGCAGCTCATTCGTACCGGGACAGAGTAATAATTCACCCCTCCACTTT
CDR3 protein: CASSSFVPGQSNNSPLHF

D gene: TRBD2
J gene: TRBJ2-1
V gene: TRBV29-1
clone size: NA
CDR3 DNA: TGCAGCGTTGTTCCGACTAGCGGGAGGTTAGGTTACAATGAGCAGTTCTTC
CDR3 protein: CSVVPTSGRLGYNEQFF

D gene: TRBD1
J gene: TRBJ1-1
V gene: TRBV5-1
clone size: NA
CDR3 DNA: TGCGCCAGCAGCTCGACAGGGGGTCTGACTGAAGCTTTCTTT
CDR3 protein: CASSSTGGLTEAFF

D gene: TRBD2
J gene: TRBJ2-1
V gene: TRBV10-3
clone size: NA
CDR3 DNA: TGTGCCAGCCAGGGGAGAGCAGCGGGAGGGCCCGCGAATGAGCAGTTCTTC
CDR3 protein: CASQGRAAGGPANEQFF

D gene: TRBD2
J gene: TRBJ2-5
V gene: TRBV11-3
clone size: NA
CDR3 DNA: TGTGCCAGCAGCCCGGGACTAGCGGGAGGAGTAGGCCAGTACTTC
CDR3 protein: CASSPGLAGGVGQYF

D gene: TRBD1
J gene: TRBJ1-1
V gene: TRBV5-1
clone size: few
CDR3 DNA: TGCGCCAGCAGCTTGGGAGGGGGCGGCGGCACTGAAGCTTTCTTT
CDR3 protein: CASSLGGGGGTEAFF

D gene: TRBD2
J gene: TRBJ2-3
V gene: TRBV25-1
clone size: NA
CDR3 DNA: TGTGCCAGCAGTGAATCGGGGCGGGGGACCAACACAGATACGCAGTATTTT
CDR3 protein: CASSESGRGTNTDTQYF

D gene: NA
J gene: TRBJ1-2
V gene: TRBV3-1/TRBV3-2
clone size: NA
CDR3 DNA: TGTGCCAGCAGCCTAAGACAGAACCCCAACTATGGCTACACCTTC
CDR3 protein: CASSLRQNPNYGYTF

D gene: TRBD1
J gene: TRBJ1-5
V gene: TRBV9
clone size: NA
CDR3 DNA: TGTGCCAGCAGCGTCGGGACAGGGGGCCAAGGTCAGCCCCAGCATTTT
CDR3 protein: CASSVGTGGQGQPQHF

D gene: TRBD1
J gene: TRBJ2-2
V gene: TRBV7-9
clone size: NA
CDR3 DNA: TGTGCCAGCAGCTTAAGGGACAGGGGAAAAGGCGGGGAGCTGTTTTTT
CDR3 protein: CASSLRDRGKGGELFF

D gene: TRBD1
J gene: TRBJ1-5
V gene: TRBV18
clone size: NA
CDR3 DNA: TGTGCCAGCTCACCCCCCGGGACAGTTCCGGGTGGCAATCAGCCCCAGCATTTT
CDR3 protein: CASSPPGTVPGGNQPQHF

D gene: TRBD1
J gene: TRBJ2-5
V gene: TRBV10-3
clone size: NA
CDR3 DNA: TGTGCCATCAGTCACGGACAGGTGCCAGCCCAAGAGACCCAGTACTTC
CDR3 protein: CAISHGQVPAQETQYF

D gene: TRBD2
J gene: TRBJ2-1
V gene: TRBV6-1
clone size: NA
CDR3 DNA: TGTGCCAGCAGAGAAGCTAGCGGGAGGGCCCCCTACAATGAGCAGTTCTTC
CDR3 protein: CASREASGRAPYNEQFF

D gene: TRBD1
J gene: TRBJ1-5
V gene: TRBV5-6
clone size: NA
CDR3 DNA: TGTGCCAGCAGCTTATACAGGGGGCTTCAGCCCCAGCATTTT
CDR3 protein: CASSLYRGLQPQHF

D gene: NA
J gene: TRBJ2-1
V gene: TRBV5-5
clone size: NA
CDR3 DNA: TGTGCCAGCAGCTTGGGGGCGGGGCTTGAGCAGTTCTTC
CDR3 protein: CASSLGAGLEQFF

D gene: TRBD2
J gene: TRBJ2-3
V gene: TRBV12-3/TRBV12-4
clone size: NA
CDR3 DNA: TGTGCCAGCAAGAAGCGGGGCCCAGATACGCAGTATTTT
CDR3 protein: CASKKRGPDTQYF

D gene: TRBD1
J gene: TRBJ2-1
V gene: TRBV2
clone size: NA
CDR3 DNA: TGTGCCAGTCAGGGGGTAGAAGGGTACAATGAGCAGTTCTTC
CDR3 protein: CASQGVEGYNEQFF

D gene: TRBD1
J gene: TRBJ1-4
V gene: TRBV5-1
clone size: NA
CDR3 DNA: TGCGCCAGCAGCTTACCCGGGACAGGGCCTGGGGGTGAAAAACTGTTTTTT
CDR3 protein: CASSLPGTGPGGEKLFF

D gene: TRBD1
J gene: TRBJ1-2
V gene: TRBV29-1
clone size: once
CDR3 DNA: TGCAGCGTCGGACAGGGGGGTGGCTACACCTTC
CDR3 protein: CSVGQGGGYTF

D gene: TRBD2
J gene: TRBJ2-7
V gene: TRBV5-1
clone size: once
CDR3 DNA: TGCGCCAGCAGGGGGACTAGCGGGAGAGGCGAGCAGTACTTC
CDR3 protein: CASRGTSGRGEQYF

D gene: TRBD1
J gene: TRBJ1-2
V gene: TRBV5-1
clone size: NA
CDR3 DNA: TGCGCCAGCAGCTTGGACCCGGACAGGGTGGGAGATGGCTACACCTTC
CDR3 protein: CASSLDPDRVGDGYTF

D gene: NA
J gene: TRBJ2-5
V gene: TRBV14
clone size: few
CDR3 DNA: TGTGCCAGCAGCCAAGAATGGCGGCAGAGAGGGCTGACCCAGTACTTC
CDR3 protein: CASSQEWRQRGLTQYF

D gene: TRBD1
J gene: TRBJ2-5
V gene: TRBV19
clone size: NA
CDR3 DNA: TGTGCCAGTAGTATTGGGCAGGGGGTTGGACAAGAGACCCAGTACTTC
CDR3 protein: CASSIGQGVGQETQYF

D gene: NA
J gene: TRBJ1-1
V gene: TRBV28
clone size: once
CDR3 DNA: TGTGCCGTCATGGGGCCTAGGACTGAAGCTTTCTTT
CDR3 protein: CAVMGPRTEAFF

D gene: NA
J gene: TRBJ1-1
V gene: TRBV18
clone size: NA
CDR3 DNA: TGTGCCAGCGCCGAGGGTAGCGGGAGGGCTTTCTTT
CDR3 protein: CASAEGSGRAFF

D gene: TRBD2
J gene: TRBJ2-5
V gene: TRBV10-1
clone size: NA
CDR3 DNA: TGCGCCAGCAGTGAGTCTACTAGCGGGAGGGAAGAGACCCAGTACTTC
CDR3 protein: CASSESTSGREETQYF

D gene: TRBD1
J gene: TRBJ2-7
V gene: TRBV28
clone size: NA
CDR3 DNA: TGTGCCAGCAGCTCAGGGGGCGCTTGGGAGCAGTACTTC
CDR3 protein: CASSSGGAWEQYF

D gene: TRBD2
J gene: TRBJ2-3
V gene: TRBV27
clone size: NA
CDR3 DNA: TGTGCCAGCAGTCCCCGGTGGCTAGCGGGAGGAGATACGCAGTATTTT
CDR3 protein: CASSPRWLAGGDTQYF

D gene: TRBD1
J gene: TRBJ1-5
V gene: TRBV6-6
clone size: NA
CDR3 DNA: TGTGCCAGCACCCCGATCGGGCAGGGGGTACAGCCCCAGCATTTT
CDR3 protein: CASTPIGQGVQPQHF

D gene: NA
J gene: TRBJ1-1
V gene: TRBV9
clone size: NA
CDR3 DNA: TGTGCCAGCAGCACGGGGGATGGGAACACTGAAGCTTTCTTT
CDR3 protein: CASSTGDGNTEAFF

D gene: NA
J gene: TRBJ1-1
V gene: TRBV6-5
clone size: NA
CDR3 DNA: TGTGCCAGCAGTAAATCGACAGGGAACACTGAAGCTTTCTTT
CDR3 protein: CASSKSTGNTEAFF

D gene: NA
J gene: TRBJ1-4
V gene: TRBV2
clone size: NA
CDR3 DNA: TGTGCCAGCAGTGAAGCGCACAGGGCGGCTTGGCGAGGTGAAAAACTGTTTTTT
CDR3 protein: CASSEAHRAAWRGEKLFF

D gene: NA
J gene: TRBJ1-4
V gene: TRBV7-9
clone size: few
CDR3 DNA: TGTGCCAGCAGTCAGTTTACGGGGATCAATGAAAAACTGTTTTTT
CDR3 protein: CASSQFTGINEKLFF

D gene: NA
J gene: TRBJ1-1
V gene: TRBV29-1
clone size: few
CDR3 DNA: TGCAGCGTTTGGATTCATGGGGCCAGGGACACTGAAGCTTTCTTT
CDR3 protein: CSVWIHGARDTEAFF

D gene: NA
J gene: TRBJ2-1
V gene: TRBV5-6
clone size: NA
CDR3 DNA: TGTGCCAGCAGCTTCGTAGAGGACTACAGCTCCTACAATGAGCAGTTCTTC
CDR3 protein: CASSFVEDYSSYNEQFF

D gene: TRBD1
J gene: TRBJ1-5
V gene: TRBV4-1
clone size: once
CDR3 DNA: TGCGCCAGCAGCTTCTCAGGGGGGAATCAGCCCCAGCATTTT
CDR3 protein: CASSFSGGNQPQHF

D gene: NA
J gene: TRBJ2-6
V gene: TRBV7-3
clone size: NA
CDR3 DNA: TGTGCCAGCAGCTTACAGGGCCCGTCTGGGGCCAACGTCCTGACTTTC
CDR3 protein: CASSLQGPSGANVLTF